Given below is one T cell receptor beta chain in context. As yet, its antigen is unknown. The authors reverse transcribed about 0.5 to 1 ug RNA with random hexamers. The authors amplified TCR beta CDR3 across 54 Vbeta and 13 Jbeta using immunoSEQ multiplex PCR. From the immunoSEQ multiplex PCR reads, TCRdb called clonotypes with MiXCR, one entry per CDR3 protein. The table shows some 70,000 distinct CDR3 sequences, with around 95% occurring only once. The authors sequenced TCR beta from blood CD8+ and CD4+ T cells. This sample was included in a study of CD8 T cells in Susac syndrome. Study-level findings and limits: It was acknowledged by the study that relatively few individuals were included in its TCR sequencing and HLA analysis.

The sequenced sample consisted of CD8+ T cells from PBMCs. The TCR originated in a human donor with multiple sclerosis.

The DNA for the CDR3 is TGTGCCAGCAGCTTAGCGTGGCCGGGACAGGGGATGAAAGGCTACACCTTC. It translates to CASSLAWPGQGMKGYTF. V and J are TRBV7-8 and TRBJ1-2, with 10 bases lining up with TRBD1. CDR1 is SGHVS and CDR2 is FQNEAQ in the germline V gene. The CDR3 sequence is 17 residues long. V gave up 0 bases and J gave up 8 bases; unmatched junction bases: 12. The complete variable domain, with remaining parts taken from reference TRBV7-8 and TRBJ1-2, reads GAGVSQSPRYKVAKRGQDVALRCDPISGHVSLFWYQQALGQGPEFLTYFQNEAQLDKSGLPSDRFFAERPEGSVSTLKIQRTQQEDSAVYLCASSLAWPGQGMKGYTFGSGTRLTVV.